The clone carrying this T cell receptor beta chain was detected a few times. Its target is not known. The data are from a study of cytomegalovirus exposure and HLA in healthy donors. General study results and limits: The likely origin of a cluster of highly shared sequence variants was a sequencing artifact. Among CMV-associated TCR beta chains, most appeared HLA-restricted in a later analysis. A later analysis found TCR association rates differed by HLA locus, highest for DRB1 and lowest for HLA-C.

The V segment lost 5 bases and the J segment 7 bases; nucleotides outside the gene matches: 4. The CDR3 sequence is 13 residues long. From germline, CDR1 is MDHEN and CDR2 SYDVKM. Both 60 Vbeta primers and 13 Jbeta primers went into the PCR. Libraries were prepared by immunoSEQ multiplex PCR; TCRdb keeps only in-frame clonotypes and omits some of them. The sample yields over 150,000 clones, about 71% seen once. Sequenced: PBMCs. This sequence was found in a woman aged 40 to 55 in good health and CMV-seropositive. The chain uses TRBV28 and TRBJ2-5; the match to TRBD2 covers 10 bases. The CDR3 loop reads CASSPLAGGTQYF. CDR3 DNA sequence: TGTGCCAGCAGTCCATTAGCGGGAGGGACCCAGTACTTC. The entire variable domain, with the rest obtained from reference TRBV28 and TRBJ2-5, is as follows: DVKVTQSSRYLVKRTGEKVFLECVQDMDHENMFWYRQDPGLGLRLIYFSYDVKMKEKGDIPEGYSVSREKKERFSLILESASTNQTSMYLCASSPLAGGTQYFGPGTRLLVL.